This entry features one T cell receptor (beta chain) sequence. CDR3 length: 16 amino acids. Germline values: CDR1 SGHNT, CDR2 YENEEA. With 1 base clipped from V and 5 bases from J, the junction kept 11 bases outside the gene matches. TCRdb keeps only in-frame clones here, not all; method: immunoSEQ multiplex PCR. The sample lists roughly 38,000 clones, over 80% occurring once. The data belong to a study of T cell clonotyping in hematopoietic cell transplantation. Input material: peripheral blood mononuclear cells. The V gene is TRBV11-3, the J gene TRBJ2-7; 7 bases are a match to TRBD1. The source of this sequence is a woman in her 40s in good health. Some clones in this sample may be carry-over from other donors' samples. The CDR3 nucleotides are TGTGCCAGCAGCTTAGGACAGGGAATTCCAGGCAACGAGCAGTACTTC. It encodes CASSLGQGIPGNEQYF.